This TCR beta chain came from a study of siplizumab effects on memory and regulatory T cells. Study observations and caveats: Naive T cells seemed more diverse than memory cells; they also seemed major alloresponse contributors. No naive or memory phenotype could be assigned to roughly 75-97% of proliferating clones.

Germline CDR1 LGHNT, CDR2 FRNRAP. Trimming took off 1 base at V and 3 bases at J, with 12 bases between the two ends. This CDR3 comprises 16 residues. With respect to this clone: Its target is not known.

The method was immunoSEQ multiplex PCR; TCRdb's version includes in-frame clones alone and lacks a portion of them. The sample lists around 100,000 clones, roughly 94% seen once, with approximately 0.66% in the top ten. Input material: Tregs sorted from blood. This clonotype was sampled from a human donor in good health. This chain uses TRBV12-5 with TRBJ2-2; a possible D gene is TRBD2 (6 bases). The CDR3 nucleotides read TGTGCTAGTGGTTTGGGTGTGACTAGGGACACCGGGGAGCTGTTTTTT. Amino acids: CASGLGVTRDTGELFF.